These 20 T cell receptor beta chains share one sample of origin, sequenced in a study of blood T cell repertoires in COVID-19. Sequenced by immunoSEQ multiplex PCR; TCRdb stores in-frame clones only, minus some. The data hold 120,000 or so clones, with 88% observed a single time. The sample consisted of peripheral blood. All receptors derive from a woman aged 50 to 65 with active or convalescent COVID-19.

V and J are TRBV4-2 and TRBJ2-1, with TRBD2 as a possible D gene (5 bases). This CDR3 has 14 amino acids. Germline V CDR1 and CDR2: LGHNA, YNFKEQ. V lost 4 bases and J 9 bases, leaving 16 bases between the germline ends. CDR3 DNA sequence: TGTGCCAGCAGCCTAATAGTAAGCAGCGGTGAGCAGTTCTTC. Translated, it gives CASSLIVSSGEQFF.

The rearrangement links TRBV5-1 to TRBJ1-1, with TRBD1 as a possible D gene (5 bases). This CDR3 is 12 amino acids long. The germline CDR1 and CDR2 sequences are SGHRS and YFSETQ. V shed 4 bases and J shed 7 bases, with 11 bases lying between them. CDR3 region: CASSPGGGEAFF. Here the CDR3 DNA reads TGCGCCAGCAGCCCGGGGGGAGGTGAAGCTTTCTTT.

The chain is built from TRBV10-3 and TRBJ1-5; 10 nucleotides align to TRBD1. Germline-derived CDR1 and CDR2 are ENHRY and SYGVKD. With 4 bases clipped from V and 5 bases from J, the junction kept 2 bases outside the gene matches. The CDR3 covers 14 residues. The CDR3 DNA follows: TGTGCCATCAGTGGAGGGACAGGGGATCAGCCCCAGCATTTT. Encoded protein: CAISGGTGDQPQHF.

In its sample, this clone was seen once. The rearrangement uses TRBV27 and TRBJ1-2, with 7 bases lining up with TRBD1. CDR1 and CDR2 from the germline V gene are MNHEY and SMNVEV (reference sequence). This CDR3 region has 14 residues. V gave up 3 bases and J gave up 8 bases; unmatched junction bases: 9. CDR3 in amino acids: CASSLNRGLGGYTF. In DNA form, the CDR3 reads TGTGCCAGCAGTTTGAACAGGGGTTTAGGAGGCTACACCTTC.

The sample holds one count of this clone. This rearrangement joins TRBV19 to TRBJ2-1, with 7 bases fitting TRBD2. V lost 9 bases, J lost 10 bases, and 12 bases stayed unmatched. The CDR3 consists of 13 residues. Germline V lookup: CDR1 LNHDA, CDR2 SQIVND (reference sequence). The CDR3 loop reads CASGFPRRGEQFF. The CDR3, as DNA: TGTGCCAGCGGATTCCCTCGGCGGGGGGAGCAGTTCTTC. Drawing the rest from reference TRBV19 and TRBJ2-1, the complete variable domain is DGGITQSPKYLFRKEGQNVTLSCEQNLNHDAMYWYRQDPGQGLRLIYYSQIVNDFQKGDIAEGYSVSREKKESFPLTVTSAQKNPTAFYLCASGFPRRGEQFFGPGTRLTVL.

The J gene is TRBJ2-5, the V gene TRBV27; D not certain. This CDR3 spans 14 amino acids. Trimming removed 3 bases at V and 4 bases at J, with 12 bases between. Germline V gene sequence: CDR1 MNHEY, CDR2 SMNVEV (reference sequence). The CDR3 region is CASSFYLSGETQYF. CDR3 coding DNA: TGTGCCAGCAGTTTTTATCTTTCGGGAGAGACCCAGTACTTC.

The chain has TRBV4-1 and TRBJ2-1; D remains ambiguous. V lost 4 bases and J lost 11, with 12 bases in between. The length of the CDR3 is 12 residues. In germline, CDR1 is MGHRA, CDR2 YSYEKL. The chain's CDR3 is CASSLPSEKQFF. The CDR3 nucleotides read TGCGCCAGCAGCCTCCCGTCAGAAAAGCAGTTCTTC.

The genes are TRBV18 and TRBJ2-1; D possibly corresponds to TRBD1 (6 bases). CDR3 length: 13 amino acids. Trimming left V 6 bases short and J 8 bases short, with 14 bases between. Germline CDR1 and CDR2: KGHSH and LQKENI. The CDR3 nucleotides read TGTGCCAGCTCCCCGACCCGACAGGATGAGCAGTTCTTC. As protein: CASSPTRQDEQFF.

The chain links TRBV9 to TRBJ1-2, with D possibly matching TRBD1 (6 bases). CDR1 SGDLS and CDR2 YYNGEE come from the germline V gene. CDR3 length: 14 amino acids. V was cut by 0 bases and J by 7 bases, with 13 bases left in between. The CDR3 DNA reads TGTGCCAGCAGCGTAGGGGACATACCAGGTGGCTACACCTTC. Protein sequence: CASSVGDIPGGYTF.

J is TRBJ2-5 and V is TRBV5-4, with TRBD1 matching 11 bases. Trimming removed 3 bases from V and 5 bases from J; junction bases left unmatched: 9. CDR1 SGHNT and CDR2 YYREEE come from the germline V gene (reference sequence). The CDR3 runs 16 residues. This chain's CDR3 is CASSYGQGAQGETQYF. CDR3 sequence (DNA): TGTGCCAGCAGCTACGGACAGGGGGCTCAAGGGGAGACCCAGTACTTC.

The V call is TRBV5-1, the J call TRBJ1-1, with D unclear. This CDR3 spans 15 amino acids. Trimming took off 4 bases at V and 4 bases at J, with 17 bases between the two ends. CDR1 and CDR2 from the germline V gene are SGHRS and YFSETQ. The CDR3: CASSLHGESGTEAFF. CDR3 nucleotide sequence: TGCGCCAGCAGCCTCCACGGGGAGTCCGGCACTGAAGCTTTCTTT.

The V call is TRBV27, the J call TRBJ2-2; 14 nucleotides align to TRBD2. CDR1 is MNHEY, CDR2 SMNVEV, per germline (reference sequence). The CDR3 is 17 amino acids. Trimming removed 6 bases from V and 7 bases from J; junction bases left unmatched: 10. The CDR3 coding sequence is TGTGCCAGCAGAGCCGGGACTAGCGGGAGTGTGGGCGGGGAGCTGTTTTTT. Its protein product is CASRAGTSGSVGGELFF.

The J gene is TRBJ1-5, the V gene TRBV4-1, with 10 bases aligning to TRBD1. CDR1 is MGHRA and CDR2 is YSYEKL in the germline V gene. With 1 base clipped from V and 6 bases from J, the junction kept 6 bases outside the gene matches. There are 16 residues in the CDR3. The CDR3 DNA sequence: TGCGCCAGCAGCCAAGCTTTCAGACAGGGGGCTCAGCCCCAGCATTTT. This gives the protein CASSQAFRQGAQPQHF.

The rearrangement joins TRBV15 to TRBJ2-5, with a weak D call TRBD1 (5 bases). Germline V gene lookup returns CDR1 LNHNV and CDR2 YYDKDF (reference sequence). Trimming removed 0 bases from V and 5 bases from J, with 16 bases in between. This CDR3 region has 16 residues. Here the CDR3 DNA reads TGTGCCACCAGCAGAGATCTTAGCAGGGATGGCGAGACCCAGTACTTC. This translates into CATSRDLSRDGETQYF.

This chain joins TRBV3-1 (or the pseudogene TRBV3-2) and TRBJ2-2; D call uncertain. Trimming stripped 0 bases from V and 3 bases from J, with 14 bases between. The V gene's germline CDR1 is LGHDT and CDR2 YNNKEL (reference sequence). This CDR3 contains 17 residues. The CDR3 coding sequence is TGTGCCAGCAGCCAAGATCAGCCCGGGTATGACACCGGGGAGCTGTTTTTT. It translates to CASSQDQPGYDTGELFF.

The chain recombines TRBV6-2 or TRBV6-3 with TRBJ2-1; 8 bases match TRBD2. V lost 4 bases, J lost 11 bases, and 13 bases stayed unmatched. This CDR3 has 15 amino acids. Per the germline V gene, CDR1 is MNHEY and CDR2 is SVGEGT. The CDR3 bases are TGTGCCAGCAGTTCGTTAGCGGGGCGGGGTGGGCAGCAGTTCTTC. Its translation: CASSSLAGRGGQQFF.

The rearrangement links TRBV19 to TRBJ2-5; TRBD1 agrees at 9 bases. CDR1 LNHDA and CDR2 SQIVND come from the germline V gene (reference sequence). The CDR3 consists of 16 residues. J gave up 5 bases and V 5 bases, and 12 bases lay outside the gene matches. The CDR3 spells CASSPRGQGKGETQYF. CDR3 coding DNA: TGTGCCAGTAGTCCAAGGGGACAGGGTAAAGGGGAGACCCAGTACTTC.

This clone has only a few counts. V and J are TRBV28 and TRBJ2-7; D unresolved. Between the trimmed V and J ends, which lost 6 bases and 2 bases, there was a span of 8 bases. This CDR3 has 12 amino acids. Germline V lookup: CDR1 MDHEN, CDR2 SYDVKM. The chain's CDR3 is CASSSLTYEQYF. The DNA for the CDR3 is TGTGCCAGCAGCTCCCTTACCTACGAGCAGTACTTC. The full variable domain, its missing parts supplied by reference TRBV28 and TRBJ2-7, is DVKVTQSSRYLVKRTGEKVFLECVQDMDHENMFWYRQDPGLGLRLIYFSYDVKMKEKGDIPEGYSVSREKKERFSLILESASTNQTSMYLCASSSLTYEQYFGPGTRLTVT.

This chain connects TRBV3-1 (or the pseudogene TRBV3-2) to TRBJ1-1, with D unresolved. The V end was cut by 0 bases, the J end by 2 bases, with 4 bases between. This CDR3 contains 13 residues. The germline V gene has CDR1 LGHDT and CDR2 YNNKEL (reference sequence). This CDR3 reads CASSQDRNTEAFF. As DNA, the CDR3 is TGTGCCAGCAGCCAAGACAGAAACACTGAAGCTTTCTTT.

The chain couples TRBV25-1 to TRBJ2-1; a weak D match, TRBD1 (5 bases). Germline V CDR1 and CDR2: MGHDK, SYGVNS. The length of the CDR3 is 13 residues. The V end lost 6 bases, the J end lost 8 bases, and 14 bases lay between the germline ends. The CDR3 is CASSLGARDEQFF. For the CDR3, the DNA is TGTGCCAGCAGCTTAGGGGCTAGGGATGAGCAGTTCTTC.